This T cell receptor (beta chain) was identified in a study of blood T cell repertoires in COVID-19. Study in general: Nucleic acid was either cDNA or gDNA, and it came from T cells, B-cell-depleted T cells, or PBMCs.

The CDR3 totals 16 residues. The V gene's germline CDR1 is SGHRS and CDR2 YFSETQ. V lost 4 bases to trimming and J lost 5 bases; unmatched junction nucleotides: 12. Clinical history reported by participants formed the basis on which cohorts were assigned. The recovered donors of Cohort 3 showed two negative PCRs, clearance, or symptom resolution. In this sample, this clone turned up a few times. Original processing notes: Reference gene primers were amplified, and this amplification served to estimate nucleated cell counts. Assay used: immunoSEQ multiplex PCR; TCRdb lists only in-frame clones, some missing. V and J calls and clone size are as listed in that table; D and trimming were resolved from the DNA. The table shows approximately 300,000 clones, with 87% occurring only once.

This clonotype originated in a woman aged 30 to 39 who had recovered from COVID-19. The sequenced sample consisted of PBMCs or T cells enriched from blood (not recorded which). This chain joins TRBV5-1 and TRBJ2-3, with TRBD2 identical over 8 bases. DNA of the CDR3: TGCGCCAGCAGCGCTCCCGGGGGGGGAGGAATAGATACGCAGTATTTT. This gives the protein CASSAPGGGGIDTQYF.